These 27 T cell receptor beta chains were all obtained from the same sample, sequenced in a study of blood T cell repertoires in COVID-19. Generated by immunoSEQ multiplex PCR, the TCRdb table keeps only in-frame clones and is missing some. Among some 110,000 clones listed, 85% to 90% were seen once. What was sequenced was peripheral blood. These TCRs come from an older man who had recovered from COVID-19.

The V gene is TRBV4-1, the J gene TRBJ2-7; 9 bases are a match to TRBD1. V shed 3 bases and J 4 bases; nucleotides not matched to a gene: 7. This CDR3 comprises 15 residues. CDR1 MGHRA and CDR2 YSYEKL come from the germline V gene. The CDR3 coding sequence is TGCGCCAGCAGCCAGACCTTGACAGGGGGGTACGAGCAGTACTTC. Protein: CASSQTLTGGYEQYF.

The J gene is TRBJ2-5, the V gene TRBV3-1 (or the pseudogene TRBV3-2); weak D call: TRBD2 (5 bases). Germline CDR1 LGHDT, CDR2 YNNKEL (reference sequence). V lost 0 bases, J lost 2 bases, and 13 bases lay in between. The CDR3 runs to 16 residues. CDR3 DNA: TGTGCCAGCAGCCAAGAGTTTGCGCGGGTACAAGAGACCCAGTACTTC. Amino acid sequence: CASSQEFARVQETQYF.

The rearrangement links TRBV28 to TRBJ1-5, with D possibly matching TRBD1 (5 bases). Trimming removed 8 bases from V and 2 bases from J, with 19 bases in between. Germline-derived CDR1 and CDR2 are MDHEN and SYDVKM. This CDR3 has 16 residues. The CDR3 DNA follows: TGTGCCAGCTCAGTTCGGGGGGGGTCGGGCAATCAGCCCCAGCATTTT. It is translated as CASSVRGGSGNQPQHF.

The rearrangement links TRBV28 to TRBJ2-7; 8 bases are a match to TRBD1. The trim removed 3 bases at V and 2 bases at J, leaving 3 bases unmatched. CDR3 length: 14 amino acids. Germline V CDR1 and CDR2: MDHEN, SYDVKM. This CDR3 reads CASSFGTGPYEQYF. DNA for the CDR3: TGTGCCAGCAGTTTCGGGACAGGACCCTACGAGCAGTACTTC.

To note about this clone: The sample contains more than one DNA sequence encoding this CDR3. The chain couples TRBV11-2 to TRBJ2-1; TRBD2 might be the D (6 bases). There are 15 residues in the CDR3. Germline CDR1 and CDR2: SGHAT and FQNNGV. V gave up 5 bases and J gave up 1 base, with 12 bases separating them. The CDR3 DNA is TGTGCCAGCAGCCTGAGCGGGCGGTCCTACAATGAGCAGTTCTTC. As protein: CASSLSGRSYNEQFF.

The V call is TRBV27, the J call TRBJ1-5, with D perhaps TRBD1 (5 bases). CDR1 and CDR2 from the germline V gene are MNHEY and SMNVEV (reference sequence). V was pared by 6 bases and J by 2 bases, with 8 bases between. CDR3 length: 13 amino acids. The CDR3 protein is CASSLQGNQPQHF. In DNA, the CDR3 is TGTGCCAGCAGCCTACAGGGCAATCAGCCCCAGCATTTT.

V and J are TRBV9 and TRBJ1-2, with 7 bases matching TRBD1. V trimming: 0 bases; J trimming: 8 bases; junction bases outside the gene matches: 10. Germline CDR1 SGDLS, CDR2 YYNGEE. This CDR3 region has 15 residues. The CDR3 protein is CASSVVPWTGRGYTF. Here the CDR3 DNA reads TGTGCCAGCAGCGTAGTCCCCTGGACAGGCCGCGGCTACACCTTC.

Only a few counts were recorded for this clone. The CDR3 DNA reads TGTGCCAGCAGTTATAACAGTCCCAGGGCTGGAAACACCATATATTTT. It encodes CASSYNSPRAGNTIYF. V usage is TRBV6-5 and J usage is TRBJ1-3, with D maybe TRBD1 (5 bases). This CDR3 spans 16 amino acids. Trimming pared 3 bases from V and 2 bases from J, leaving 14 bases between. Germline V lookup: CDR1 MNHEY, CDR2 SVGAGI.

The rearrangement joins TRBV6-4 to TRBJ1-1, with D possibly matching TRBD1 (6 bases). The CDR3 is made up of 15 amino acids. Germline V gives CDR1 MRHNA, CDR2 SNTAGT. Trimming took off 6 bases at V and 2 bases at J, with 16 bases between the two ends. CDR3 residues: CASRQGLGSNTEAFF. DNA for the CDR3: TGTGCCAGCAGACAGGGTTTGGGCAGTAACACTGAAGCTTTCTTT.

The CDR3 nucleotides are TGCGCCAGCACACTAAGCGGGGGGGGCTCCTACGAGCAGTACTTC. This encodes CASTLSGGGSYEQYF. This chain connects TRBV10-2 to TRBJ2-7; 10 nucleotides agree with TRBD2. V shed 7 bases, J shed 0 bases, and the junction held 6 bases outside the gene matches. The CDR3 length is 15 residues. The germline V gene encodes CDR1 WSHSY and CDR2 SAAADI.

For the CDR3, the DNA is TGCGCCAGCAGCCAAGCGTTCAGGAACTACAATGAGCAGTTCTTC. Translating gives CASSQAFRNYNEQFF. The chain recombines TRBV4-3 with TRBJ2-1, with unresolved D. The germline gives CDR1 LGHNA, CDR2 YSLEER. V dropped 1 base and J dropped 3 bases, with 10 bases sitting between them. The CDR3 extends over 15 amino acids.

The J gene is TRBJ1-3, the V gene TRBV5-1; D possibly corresponds to TRBD1 (5 bases). CDR3 length equals 18 residues. V was shortened by 4 bases and J by 0 bases, with 20 bases between the two germline ends. Germline V gives CDR1 SGHRS, CDR2 YFSETQ. CDR3 sequence reads: CASSLGGGRFSSGNTIYF. CDR3 DNA: TGCGCCAGCAGCCTGGGGGGAGGCAGGTTTTCCTCTGGAAACACCATATATTTT.

V usage is TRBV29-1 and J usage is TRBJ1-5; D perhaps matches TRBD1 (6 bases). From germline, CDR1 is SQVTM and CDR2 ANQGSEA. The CDR3 spans 12 residues. Trimming took 3 bases from V and 10 from J, leaving 13 bases between them. The DNA for the CDR3 is TGCAGCGTTGAGACAGGCCTGGGTCCCCAGCATTTT. It translates to CSVETGLGPQHF.

J is TRBJ1-1 and V is TRBV5-6, with D perhaps TRBD1 (5 bases). V shed 4 bases and J shed 1 base, with 11 bases lying between them. Germline V gives CDR1 SGHDT, CDR2 YYEEEE. The CDR3 length is 14 residues. CDR3 nucleotides: TGTGCCAGCAGCGTAACCGGGGGGAACACTGAAGCTTTCTTT. As protein: CASSVTGGNTEAFF.

This clone has more than one count but fewer than ten. This chain connects TRBV5-1 to TRBJ2-3, with TRBD1 matching 8 bases. The length of the CDR3 is 17 residues. The V gene's germline CDR1 is SGHRS and CDR2 YFSETQ. V gave up 4 bases and J gave up 1 base; unmatched junction bases: 11. The CDR3 DNA reads TGCGCCAGCAGCGGGGACAGGCCCTCCCGGGGCACAGATACGCAGTATTTT. The encoded protein is CASSGDRPSRGTDTQYF.

This chain's CDR3 is CSVGAGQFTDTQYF. The CDR3 DNA is TGCAGCGTTGGAGCTGGACAGTTCACAGATACGCAGTATTTT. The chain carries TRBV29-1 and TRBJ2-3; maybe TRBD1 (6 bases). The germline V gene encodes CDR1 SQVTM and CDR2 ANQGSEA. CDR3 length: 14 residues. The V end lost 4 bases, the J end lost 2 bases, and 13 bases lay between the germline ends.

The table lists this clone with a few counts. The chain joins TRBV11-1 to TRBJ2-1; 9 bases agree with TRBD2. Losses at the gene ends were 0 bases for V and 8 bases for J; bases not matched to a gene: 8. Germline CDR1 and CDR2: SGHAT and FQDESV (reference sequence). The length of the CDR3 is 16 residues. This CDR3 reads CASSLAGAGGVDEQFF. DNA for the CDR3: TGTGCCAGCAGCTTAGCTGGAGCGGGGGGCGTCGATGAGCAGTTCTTC.

The chain links TRBV5-4 to TRBJ1-3, with a tentative D call TRBD1 (5 bases). The CDR3 has 14 residues. Germline CDR1 and CDR2: SGHNT and YYREEE (reference sequence). V lost 6 bases, J lost 4 bases, and 14 bases lay in between. The CDR3 loop is CASTLGPSGNTIYF. Written as DNA, the CDR3 is TGTGCCAGCACCCTGGGGCCCTCAGGAAACACCATATATTTT.

The chain recombines TRBV30 with TRBJ2-3, with D uncertain. V shed 0 bases and J shed 5 bases, with 9 bases lying between them. The CDR3 runs to 13 residues. Germline CDR1 GTSNPN, CDR2 SVGIG (reference sequence). The CDR3 sequence: CAWSVPGIDTQYF. CDR3 coding DNA: TGTGCCTGGAGTGTACCGGGTATAGATACGCAGTATTTT.

This sequence joins TRBV21-1 and TRBJ1-4. TRBV21-1 is assigned pseudogene status. The CDR3 consists of 16 residues. The CDR3 nucleotides are TGTGCCAGCAGCAAAAAACGACCTTACGCGGATGAAAAACTGTTTTTT. Its translation: CASSKKRPYADEKLFF.

This clone has only one observation. The genes are TRBV27 and TRBJ2-7, with TRBD2 as a possible D gene (5 bases). Trimming shortened V by 6 bases and J by 6 bases, and 12 bases separated the two germline ends. The CDR3 sequence is 12 residues long. Germline values: CDR1 MNHEY, CDR2 SMNVEV (reference sequence). Here the CDR3 DNA reads TGTGCCAGCAGGAGGACTCCGGGCGAGCAGTACTTC. Encoded protein: CASRRTPGEQYF.

The chain carries TRBV6-5 and TRBJ2-1; 9 nucleotides line up with TRBD2. V dropped 4 bases and J dropped 0; count of bases not matched to a gene: 4. Per germline, CDR1 MNHEY and CDR2 SVGAGI. The CDR3 runs to 16 residues. The CDR3 nucleotides read TGTGCCAGCAGTTTCGGACTAGCGAGCTCCTACAATGAGCAGTTCTTC. Translation: CASSFGLASSYNEQFF.

The V call is TRBV5-4, the J call TRBJ2-5; D unresolved. Germline loops: CDR1 SGHNT, CDR2 YYREEE (reference sequence). The CDR3 is made up of 13 amino acids. Trimming took off 1 base at V and 5 bases at J, with 9 bases between the two ends. The CDR3 sequence is CASSLSSLETQYF. The CDR3 DNA follows: TGTGCCAGCAGCTTGTCGAGTTTGGAGACCCAGTACTTC.

J is TRBJ2-1 and V is TRBV9; a possible D gene is TRBD1 (6 bases). The V end lost 0 bases, the J end lost 4 bases, and 11 bases lay between the germline ends. The CDR3 extends over 15 amino acids. Germline V CDR1 and CDR2: SGDLS, YYNGEE. The CDR3 bases are TGTGCCAGCAGCGTAGTGGGGGCGCGTTACAATGAGCAGTTCTTC. Residues: CASSVVGARYNEQFF.

This clone was counted a single time. The gene calls are TRBV10-3 and TRBJ2-3; 7 nucleotides match TRBD1. Per germline, CDR1 ENHRY and CDR2 SYGVKD. The length of the CDR3 is 14 residues. Trimming removed 8 bases from V and 3 bases from J; junction bases left unmatched: 8. The DNA of the CDR3 is TGTGCCATCGGGGGACAGCAAGAAACAGATACGCAGTATTTT. Translated: CAIGGQQETDTQYF.

This CDR3 reads CASGNSGGPETQYF. In DNA, the CDR3 is TGCGCCAGCGGAAATAGCGGGGGGCCGGAGACCCAGTACTTC. This chain connects TRBV5-1 to TRBJ2-5; 10 bases are shared with TRBD2. With V trimmed by 7 bases and J by 5 bases, 8 bases remained unmatched. The CDR3 extends over 14 amino acids. Germline V gene data show CDR1 as SGHRS and CDR2 as YFSETQ.

V is TRBV7-9 and J is TRBJ1-1; TRBD1 might be the D (5 bases). V lost 5 bases, J lost 0 bases, and 7 bases lay in between. Germline CDR1 and CDR2: SEHNR and FQNEAQ (reference sequence). This CDR3 has 13 amino acids. CDR3 DNA: TGTGCCAGCAGCCCACAGGTGAACACTGAAGCTTTCTTT. The encoded protein is CASSPQVNTEAFF.